This T cell receptor (beta chain) was observed in a study of shared clonotypes between healthy human individuals. Germline values: CDR1 LNHDA, CDR2 SQIVND (reference sequence). The CDR3 has 15 residues. V was trimmed by 6 bases and J by 8 bases, leaving 22 bases between them. It was at deep level that the assay was run. Profiled with immunoSEQ multiplex PCR; TCRdb holds only in-frame clones, not every one. The sample holds 2,500,000 or so clones; over 85% are singletons and the top ten take roughly 0.13%. General study results and limits: The expectation was that sequencing depth would affect clonotype sharing among donors. Larger estimated richness was generally recorded for naive subsets relative to memory subsets.

This clone was seen only a few times. The antigen is not known. The V call is TRBV19, the J call TRBJ1-2, with D hard to call. The sequencing input was naive CD4+ T cells sorted from blood. Noted subset: CD45RA+ positively selected. The sequence was obtained from a man aged 18 to 35 in good health. CDR3 amino acids: CASSPDTARAGGYTF. In nucleotides, the CDR3 is TGTGCCAGTAGCCCAGACACCGCCAGAGCAGGAGGCTACACCTTC.